The clone carrying this T cell receptor beta chain has at least ten counts. What it binds is not known. This entry belongs to a study of CD8 T cells in ankylosing spondylitis. Notes on the study in general: A motif of seven or eight highly homologous TCR beta variants was seen as apparently characteristic of ankylosing spondylitis blood.

Libraries of TCR beta came from quantitative 5'-RACE with molecular barcodes. In TCRdb, the 5' RACE reads were re-called with MiXCR into one record per CDR3 protein. Of 160,000 or so distinct CDR3 sequences listed, approximately 10% are singletons. The CDR3 is made up of 15 amino acids. Germline loops: CDR1 MNHEY, CDR2 SMNVEV (reference sequence). Deletions cut 1 base from V and 12 bases from J, with 20 bases between. The sample comprised blood, either unsorted or a sorted T cell fraction (not recorded which). This clonotype was obtained from a female donor with ankylosing spondylitis or in good health (not recorded which). The chain has TRBV27 and TRBJ2-3; D is unresolved. Written as DNA, the CDR3 is TGTGCCAGCAGTTTATGGGTGAGCGAGCCCTCGAGACAGTATTTT. Encoded protein: CASSLWVSEPSRQYF.